What follows are 32 T cell receptor beta chains derived from one specimen sequenced in a study of identical twins. TCRdb reprocessed the 5' RACE reads via MiXCR and lists one record per CDR3 protein. The table shows approximately 500,000 distinct CDR3 sequences, with about 16% occurring only once. The same data also contributed to another study, on yellow fever vaccine responses in identical twins.

Sequencing was performed on CD4+ T cells sorted from blood. Every receptor here comes from a young woman in good health.

The chain employs TRBV18 and TRBJ2-7, with D hard to call. V was shortened by 1 base and J by 0 bases, with 7 bases between the two germline ends. The CDR3 loop spans 14 amino acids. Germline loops: CDR1 KGHSH, CDR2 LQKENI. The CDR3 nucleotides read TGTGCCAGCTCACCACAGGGTTCCTCCTACGAGCAGTACGTC. Translating it yields CASSPQGSSYEQYV.

A few counts support this clonotype. This chain joins TRBV29-1 and TRBJ1-2; D remains ambiguous. Germline CDR1 reads SQVTM; CDR2 reads ANQGSEA. The CDR3 sequence is 14 residues long. V lost 0 bases, J lost 8 bases, and 16 bases lay in between. DNA for the CDR3: TGCAGCGTTGAAGAGGAAAGGACGATGTGGGGCTACACCTTC. Translating gives CSVEEERTMWGYTF.

This chain uses TRBV19 with TRBJ1-1; unclear D gene. Germline-derived CDR1 and CDR2 are LNHDA and SQIVND (reference sequence). Between the trimmed V and J ends, which lost 5 bases and 1 base, there was a span of 14 bases. The CDR3 extends over 15 amino acids. DNA of the CDR3: TGTGCCAGTAGTCTCGGGGTACTCACGAACACTGAAGCTTTCTTT. This translates into CASSLGVLTNTEAFF.

This chain connects TRBV28 to TRBJ2-1; D possibly corresponds to TRBD2 (5 bases). Trimming took off 5 bases at V and 7 bases at J, with 21 bases between the two ends. The germline V gene encodes CDR1 MDHEN and CDR2 SYDVKM. CDR3 length: 16 amino acids. This CDR3 is CASSTFSGGGPNEQFF. The CDR3 nucleotides are TGTGCCAGCAGTACTTTCTCGGGTGGAGGCCCTAATGAGCAGTTCTTC.

There are a few counts of this clonotype. The rearrangement uses TRBV27 and TRBJ2-5, with D maybe TRBD2 (5 bases). The germline V and J ends were trimmed by 8 bases and 2 bases, with 18 bases remaining between them. The CDR3 loop spans 15 amino acids. The germline V gene has CDR1 MNHEY and CDR2 SMNVEV (reference sequence). The CDR3 reads CASRSKTRIQETQYF. CDR3 DNA: TGTGCCAGCCGTTCCAAAACTAGGATACAAGAGACCCAGTACTTC.

This clonotype showed up just a few times. The V and J genes are TRBV2 and TRBJ2-1; tentatively, D is TRBD1 (6 bases). Germline CDR1 and CDR2: SNHLY and FYNNEI. V shed 5 bases and J shed 3 bases, with 8 bases lying between them. CDR3 size: 13 residues. The CDR3 DNA is TGTGCCAGCAGTCGGACAGACTACAATGAGCAGTTCTTC. As protein: CASSRTDYNEQFF. Looking up the rest from reference TRBV2 and TRBJ2-1 gives the full variable domain: EPEVTQTPSHQVTQMGQEVILRCVPISNHLYFYWYRQILGQKVEFLVSFYNNEISEKSEIFDDQFSVERPDGSNFTLKIRSTKLEDSAMYFCASSRTDYNEQFFGPGTRLTVL.

Many counts were recorded for this clonotype. This chain uses TRBV12-3 or TRBV12-4 with TRBJ2-1, with no clear D. Trimming removed 2 bases from V and 6 bases from J, with 8 bases in between. This CDR3 contains 13 residues. The CDR3: CASSLSRPNEQFF. As DNA, the CDR3 is TGTGCCAGCAGTTTAAGTAGGCCCAATGAGCAGTTCTTC.

On this clonotype itself: One end of the junction does not line up with germline, which may come from a read error. The J gene is TRBJ2-7, the V gene TRBV13, with D unresolved. The germline V gene has CDR1 PRHDT and CDR2 FYEKMQ (reference sequence). The length of the CDR3 is 12 residues. The CDR3 spells CTSSVHSYEQYF. In nucleotides, the CDR3 is TGTACCAGCAGCGTCCACTCCTACGAGCAGTACTTC.

The V gene is TRBV18, the J gene TRBJ2-1; possible D gene TRBD2, 5 bases. The germline gives CDR1 KGHSH, CDR2 LQKENI. This CDR3 spans 15 amino acids. Trimming shortened V by 2 bases and J by 8 bases, and 16 bases separated the two germline ends. CDR3 region: CASSPFVPGGDEQFF. The DNA of the CDR3 is TGTGCCAGCTCACCATTCGTCCCAGGAGGAGATGAGCAGTTCTTC.

This clonotype was detected many times. CDR3 nucleotides: TGTGCCAGCAGCGTAACCATGACCAATGAGCAGTTCTTC. Translating gives CASSVTMTNEQFF. The chain combines TRBV9 with TRBJ2-1, with unresolved D. The V end was cut by 1 base, the J end by 6 bases, with 8 bases between. The germline gives CDR1 SGDLS, CDR2 YYNGEE. The CDR3 extends over 13 amino acids.

This clonotype has only a few counts. The chain employs TRBV12-3 or TRBV12-4 and TRBJ2-6; no reliable D call. With 3 bases removed from V and 1 base from J, the gap between germline ends came to 7 bases. This CDR3 contains 15 residues. This chain's CDR3 is CASSFMGSGANVLTF. In nucleotides, the CDR3 is TGTGCCAGCAGTTTTATGGGATCTGGGGCCAACGTCCTGACTTTC.

This chain joins TRBV6-1 and TRBJ2-1; D ambiguous. V lost 5 bases and J lost 3, with 11 bases in between. The CDR3 contains 14 residues. CDR1 MNHNS and CDR2 SASEGT come from the germline V gene. Here the CDR3 DNA reads TGTGCCAGCAGTATCCTAGAAAACTACAATGAGCAGTTCTTC. Protein product: CASSILENYNEQFF.

This clonotype was observed a few times. This rearrangement joins TRBV4-1 to TRBJ2-1; 9 nucleotides match TRBD2. After removal of 1 base from V and 3 bases from J, the junction contained 19 bases not matched to a gene. CDR1 MGHRA and CDR2 YSYEKL come from the germline V gene. The CDR3 is 21 amino acids. The CDR3 is CASSQVQTGRTGLASYNEQFF. The CDR3 bases are TGCGCCAGCAGCCAAGTTCAGACGGGCAGGACAGGACTAGCGAGCTACAATGAGCAGTTCTTC.

This clonotype was seen only a few times. J is TRBJ2-2 and V is TRBV4-1, with D perhaps being TRBD1 or TRBD2 (6 bases each). Trimming cost V 4 bases and J 0 bases, with 15 bases left between them. The CDR3 is 17 amino acids. Looked up from germline, CDR1 is MGHRA and CDR2 is YSYEKL. CDR3 region: CASSPDRGRPNTGELFF. The DNA of the CDR3 is TGCGCCAGCAGCCCCGATCGGGGGCGCCCGAACACCGGGGAGCTGTTTTTT.

The J gene is TRBJ2-7, the V gene TRBV12-3 or TRBV12-4; possibly TRBD1 for D (5 bases). This CDR3 has 14 residues. The V gene lost 0 bases and the J gene lost 2 bases, with 8 bases spanning the gap. Here the CDR3 DNA reads TGTGCCAGCAGTTTAGCGACAGCTACCTACGAGCAGTACTTC. Its protein product is CASSLATATYEQYF.

The genes are TRBV20-1 and TRBJ2-1; 11 bases align to TRBD1. This CDR3 contains 15 residues. With 0 bases clipped from V and 9 bases from J, the junction kept 7 bases outside the gene matches. The germline gives CDR1 DFQATT, CDR2 SNEGSKA (reference sequence). Here the CDR3 reads CSARDGTGGRGEQFF. The CDR3 coding sequence is TGCAGTGCTAGAGACGGGACAGGGGGTAGGGGTGAGCAGTTCTTC.

The gene calls are TRBV5-6 and TRBJ2-1; tentative D call: TRBD1 (5 bases). V was shortened by 3 bases and J by 1 base, with 17 bases between the two germline ends. The CDR3 has 17 residues. Germline CDR1 is SGHDT and CDR2 is YYEEEE. The CDR3 loop is CASSSIGVGASYNEQFF. The CDR3 coding sequence is TGTGCCAGCAGCTCAATAGGGGTAGGGGCGTCCTACAATGAGCAGTTCTTC. The whole variable domain, remainder taken from reference TRBV5-6 and TRBJ2-1, is DAGVTQSPTHLIKTRGQQVTLRCSPKSGHDTVSWYQQALGQGPQFIFQYYEEEERQRGNFPDRFSGHQFPNYSSELNVNALLLGDSALYLCASSSIGVGASYNEQFFGPGTRLTVL.

The chain has TRBV12-3 or TRBV12-4 and TRBJ1-2, with a tentative D call TRBD1 (5 bases). Between the trimmed V and J ends, which lost 6 bases and 0 bases, there was a span of 20 bases. There are 17 residues in the CDR3. DNA for the CDR3: TGTGCCAGCAGGGGCCGGGACCCGGTTGTCACTAACTATGGCTACACCTTC. Encoded protein: CASRGRDPVVTNYGYTF.

V usage is TRBV15 and J usage is TRBJ2-7, with 9 bases matching TRBD1. The CDR3 is made up of 16 amino acids. J was trimmed by 5 bases and V by 3 bases; bases with no gene match: 11. Germline V gene sequence: CDR1 LNHNV, CDR2 YYDKDF (reference sequence). CDR3 DNA: TGTGCCACCAGCAGGCCGGGGACAGGGAGGGGAGACGAGCAGTACTTC. Translating it yields CATSRPGTGRGDEQYF.

This clonotype occurred many times. The V gene is TRBV5-1, the J gene TRBJ2-1, with D tentatively TRBD2 (5 bases). Trimming pared 4 bases from V and 3 bases from J, leaving 14 bases between. The CDR3 loop spans 15 amino acids. CDR1 and CDR2 (germline): SGHRS, YFSETQ. Here the CDR3 reads CASSPRGTVYNEQFF. CDR3 coding DNA: TGCGCCAGCAGCCCCCGGGGAACCGTCTACAATGAGCAGTTCTTC.

This clonotype was detected ten times or more. This sequence joins TRBV12-3 or TRBV12-4 and TRBJ2-1, with TRBD2 as a possible D gene (5 bases). CDR3 size: 13 residues. Trimming removed 1 base at V and 14 bases at J, with 15 bases between. CDR3 bases: TGTGCCAGCAGTTTAGGGGAACTAGTACACAAGTTCTTC. It encodes CASSLGELVHKFF.

This clonotype was detected ten times or more. Here the CDR3 reads CASSRRDTYNEQFF. For the CDR3, the DNA is TGTGCCAGCAGCCGACGGGACACTTACAATGAGCAGTTCTTC. The chain employs TRBV14 and TRBJ2-1; D is possibly TRBD1 (6 bases). The CDR3 is made up of 14 amino acids. V dropped 4 bases and J dropped 4 bases, with 11 bases sitting between them. The germline V gene encodes CDR1 SGHDN and CDR2 FVKESK.

The chain is built from TRBV20-1 and TRBJ2-3; 12 nucleotides align to TRBD2. Germline assignment: CDR1 DFQATT and CDR2 SNEGSKA (reference sequence). This CDR3 spans 16 amino acids. Trimming cost V 6 bases and J 2 bases; bases outside gene matches: 9. CDR3 sequence reads: CSAQKGLAGITDTQYF. For the CDR3, the DNA is TGCAGTGCCCAAAAAGGACTAGCGGGGATCACAGATACGCAGTATTTT.

This clonotype came up a few times. The chain recombines TRBV14 with TRBJ1-1, with D unresolved. V dropped 3 bases and J dropped 4 bases, with 12 bases sitting between them. The CDR3 totals 14 residues. Germline-derived CDR1 and CDR2 are SGHDN and FVKESK. The CDR3, as DNA: TGTGCCAGCAGCCACAGGACCTACCCCACTGAAGCTTTCTTT. Amino acids: CASSHRTYPTEAFF.

The genes are TRBV14 and TRBJ2-1; tentatively, D is TRBD1 (5 bases). V gave up 0 bases and J gave up 0 bases, with 18 bases separating them. The CDR3 has 19 residues. Germline CDR1 SGHDN, CDR2 FVKESK. The CDR3 bases are TGTGCCAGCAGCCAAGATAGGGGCGATTTCATTTTCTCCTACAATGAGCAGTTCTTC. It yields the protein CASSQDRGDFIFSYNEQFF.

V is TRBV29-1 and J is TRBJ2-7; 9 bases are a match to TRBD1. Trimming at V came to 3 bases and at J to 6 bases, leaving 6 bases not matched to a gene. The CDR3 is 13 residues long. From germline, CDR1 is SQVTM and CDR2 ANQGSEA. The CDR3 loop is CSVDPTGGSEQYF. CDR3 sequence (DNA): TGCAGCGTTGATCCGACAGGGGGAAGCGAGCAGTACTTC.

The rearrangement uses TRBV20-1 and TRBJ1-4, with unresolved D. Trimming took off 3 bases at V and 8 bases at J, with 16 bases between the two ends. Germline V lookup: CDR1 DFQATT, CDR2 SNEGSKA (reference sequence). The CDR3 spans 14 residues. CDR3 amino acids: CSASRASSGEKLFF. The CDR3, as DNA: TGCAGTGCTAGTCGGGCATCCTCGGGGGAAAAACTGTTTTTT.

This clonotype occurred a few times. V is TRBV20-1 and J is TRBJ2-7; D perhaps matches TRBD1 (6 bases). Trimming stripped 5 bases from V and 2 bases from J, with 13 bases between. The germline gives CDR1 DFQATT, CDR2 SNEGSKA (reference sequence). There are 13 residues in the CDR3. CDR3 protein: CSASPGGTYEQYV. The CDR3 DNA sequence: TGCAGTGCTTCCCCTGGGGGCACCTACGAGCAGTACGTC.

This clonotype was detected a few times. The genes are TRBV6-5 and TRBJ1-1; D unresolved. The ends were cut back, 8 bases at V and 0 bases at J, with 7 bases in the middle. In germline, CDR1 is MNHEY, CDR2 SVGAGI. The CDR3 has 12 residues. CDR3 region: CASHRLNTEAFF. In DNA, the CDR3 is TGTGCCAGCCACCGTCTGAACACTGAAGCTTTCTTT.

The chain has TRBV28 and TRBJ2-7; perhaps TRBD2 as D (5 bases). Germline CDR1 and CDR2: MDHEN and SYDVKM. Trimming shortened V by 5 bases and J by 3 bases, and 14 bases separated the two germline ends. The CDR3 consists of 14 residues. CDR3 residues: CASSRQLGLYEQYF. In DNA form, the CDR3 reads TGTGCCAGCAGTCGACAACTAGGTCTCTACGAGCAGTACTTC.

This chain uses TRBV18 with TRBJ1-2; TRBD1 matches 7 bases. V was clipped by 6 bases and J by 0 bases; unmatched bases: 10. This CDR3 has 16 residues. CDR1 and CDR2 from the germline V gene are KGHSH and LQKENI. Here the CDR3 reads CASSGGQAISNYGYTF. The CDR3 DNA follows: TGTGCCAGCTCGGGAGGACAGGCGATTTCTAACTATGGCTACACCTTC.

In this sample, this clonotype turned up a few times. V is TRBV18 and J is TRBJ2-2, with TRBD2 matching over 7 bases. The length of the CDR3 is 17 residues. V dropped 6 bases and J dropped 2; count of bases not matched to a gene: 12. Germline V gene sequence: CDR1 KGHSH, CDR2 LQKENI. This CDR3 is CASSPREAGLNTGELFF. For the CDR3, the DNA is TGTGCCAGCTCCCCTCGGGAGGCAGGCCTAAACACCGGGGAGCTGTTTTTT.